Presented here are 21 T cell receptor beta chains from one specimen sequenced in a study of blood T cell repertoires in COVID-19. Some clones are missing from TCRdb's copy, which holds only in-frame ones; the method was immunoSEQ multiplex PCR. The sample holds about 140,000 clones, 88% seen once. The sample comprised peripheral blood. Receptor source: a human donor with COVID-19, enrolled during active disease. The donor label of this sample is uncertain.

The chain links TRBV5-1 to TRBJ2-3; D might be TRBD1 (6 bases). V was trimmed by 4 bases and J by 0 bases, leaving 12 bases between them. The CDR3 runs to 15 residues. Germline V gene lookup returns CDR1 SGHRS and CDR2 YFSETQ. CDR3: CASSGQSSSTDTQYF. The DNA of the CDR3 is TGCGCCAGCAGCGGACAGAGTTCTAGCACAGATACGCAGTATTTT. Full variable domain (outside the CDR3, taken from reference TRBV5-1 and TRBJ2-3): KAGVTQTPRYLIKTRGQQVTLSCSPISGHRSVSWYQQTPGQGLQFLFEYFSETQRNKGNFPGRFSGRQFSNSRSEMNVSTLELGDSALYLCASSGQSSSTDTQYFGPGTRLTVL.

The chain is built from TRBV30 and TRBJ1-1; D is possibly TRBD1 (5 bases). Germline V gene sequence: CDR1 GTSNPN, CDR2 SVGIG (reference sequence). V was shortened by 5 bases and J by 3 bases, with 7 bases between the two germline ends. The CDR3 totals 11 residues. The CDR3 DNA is TGTGCCTGGGACAGACACACTGAAGCTTTCTTT. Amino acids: CAWDRHTEAFF.

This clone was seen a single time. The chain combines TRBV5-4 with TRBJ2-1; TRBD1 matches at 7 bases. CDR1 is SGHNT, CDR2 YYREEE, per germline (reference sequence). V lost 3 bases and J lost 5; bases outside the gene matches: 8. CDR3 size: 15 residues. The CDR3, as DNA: TGTGCCAGCAGCTCTACAGGGGAAGGGGACAATGAGCAGTTCTTC. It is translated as CASSSTGEGDNEQFF.

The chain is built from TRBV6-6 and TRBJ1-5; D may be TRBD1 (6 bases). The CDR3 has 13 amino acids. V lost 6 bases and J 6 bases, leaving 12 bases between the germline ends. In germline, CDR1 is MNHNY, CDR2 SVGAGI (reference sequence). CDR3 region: CASSKTGPQPQHF. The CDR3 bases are TGTGCCAGCAGCAAGACAGGACCTCAGCCCCAGCATTTT.

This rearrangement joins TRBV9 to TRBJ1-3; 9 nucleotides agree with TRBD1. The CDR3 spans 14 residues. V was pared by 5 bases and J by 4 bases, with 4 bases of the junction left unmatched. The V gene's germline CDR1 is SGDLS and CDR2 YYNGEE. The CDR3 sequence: CASRGTGQGNTIYF. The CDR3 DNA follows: TGTGCCAGCAGGGGGACAGGGCAAGGAAACACCATATATTTT.

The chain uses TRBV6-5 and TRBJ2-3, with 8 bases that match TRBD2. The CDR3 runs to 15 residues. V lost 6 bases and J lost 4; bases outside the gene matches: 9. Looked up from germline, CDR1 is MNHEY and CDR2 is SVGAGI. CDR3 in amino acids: CASSGGLGAADTQYF. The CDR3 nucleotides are TGTGCCAGCAGCGGGGGACTAGGGGCGGCAGATACGCAGTATTTT.

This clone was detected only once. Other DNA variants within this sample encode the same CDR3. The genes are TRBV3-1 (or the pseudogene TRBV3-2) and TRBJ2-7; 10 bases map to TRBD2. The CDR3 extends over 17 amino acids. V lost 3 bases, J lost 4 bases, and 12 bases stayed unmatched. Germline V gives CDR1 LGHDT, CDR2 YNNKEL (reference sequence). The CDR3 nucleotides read TGTGCCAGCAGCCAGGATGTTCGGAGCGGGAGGGAGTACGAGCAGTACTTC. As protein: CASSQDVRSGREYEQYF.

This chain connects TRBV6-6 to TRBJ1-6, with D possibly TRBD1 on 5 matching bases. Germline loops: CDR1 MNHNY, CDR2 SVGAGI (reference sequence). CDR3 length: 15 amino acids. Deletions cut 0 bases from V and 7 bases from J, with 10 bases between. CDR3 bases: TGTGCCAGCAGTTACTCCGACAGAACAAATTCACCCCTCCACTTT. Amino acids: CASSYSDRTNSPLHF.

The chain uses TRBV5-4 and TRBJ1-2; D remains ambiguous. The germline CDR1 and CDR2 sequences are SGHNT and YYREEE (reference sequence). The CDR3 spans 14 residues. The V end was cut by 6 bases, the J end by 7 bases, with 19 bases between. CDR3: CASNQREREGGYTF. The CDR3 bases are TGTGCCAGCAACCAAAGAGAGCGCGAGGGTGGCTACACCTTC.

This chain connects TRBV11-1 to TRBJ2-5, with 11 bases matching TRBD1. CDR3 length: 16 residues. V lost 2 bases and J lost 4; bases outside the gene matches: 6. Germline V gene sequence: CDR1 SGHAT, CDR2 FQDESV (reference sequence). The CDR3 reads CASSLRTGGALETQYF. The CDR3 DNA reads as TGTGCCAGCAGCTTAAGGACAGGGGGCGCGTTAGAGACCCAGTACTTC.

DNA for the CDR3: TGTGCCAGCGCAAAATTCGACAGGGTAGATACGCAGTATTTT. This sequence encodes CASAKFDRVDTQYF. This chain uses TRBV18 with TRBJ2-3; 7 bases align to TRBD1. CDR3 length: 14 residues. Germline CDR1 KGHSH, CDR2 LQKENI. J lost 5 bases, V lost 8 bases, and 10 bases had no gene match.

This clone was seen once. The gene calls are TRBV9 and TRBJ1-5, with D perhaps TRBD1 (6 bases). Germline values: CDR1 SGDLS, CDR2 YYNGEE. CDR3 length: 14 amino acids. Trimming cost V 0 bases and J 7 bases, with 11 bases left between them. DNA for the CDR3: TGTGCCAGCAGCGTAGAGGGGGGGCAGCAGCCCCAGCATTTT. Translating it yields CASSVEGGQQPQHF.

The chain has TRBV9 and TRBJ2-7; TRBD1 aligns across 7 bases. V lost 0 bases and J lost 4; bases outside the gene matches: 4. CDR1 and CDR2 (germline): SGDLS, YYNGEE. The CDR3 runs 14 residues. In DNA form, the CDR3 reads TGTGCCAGCAGCGTAGAGGGGACAGCATACGAGCAGTACTTC. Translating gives CASSVEGTAYEQYF.

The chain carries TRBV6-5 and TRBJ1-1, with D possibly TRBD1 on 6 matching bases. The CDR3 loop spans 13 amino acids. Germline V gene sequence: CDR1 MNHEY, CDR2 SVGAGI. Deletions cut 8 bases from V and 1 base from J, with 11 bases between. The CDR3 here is CASVQGWNTEAFF. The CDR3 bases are TGTGCCAGCGTACAGGGTTGGAACACTGAAGCTTTCTTT.

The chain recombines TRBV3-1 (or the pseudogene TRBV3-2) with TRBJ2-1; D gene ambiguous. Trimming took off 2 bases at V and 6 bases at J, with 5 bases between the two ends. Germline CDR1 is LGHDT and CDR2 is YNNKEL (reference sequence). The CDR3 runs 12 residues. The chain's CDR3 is CASSQLINEQFF. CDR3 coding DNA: TGTGCCAGCAGCCAATTAATCAATGAGCAGTTCTTC.

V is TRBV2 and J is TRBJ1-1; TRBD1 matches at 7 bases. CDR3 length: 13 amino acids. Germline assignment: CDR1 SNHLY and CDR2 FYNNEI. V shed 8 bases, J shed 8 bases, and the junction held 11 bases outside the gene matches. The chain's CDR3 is CASGADQGVEAFF. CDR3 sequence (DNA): TGTGCCAGCGGGGCGGACCAGGGGGTAGAAGCTTTCTTT. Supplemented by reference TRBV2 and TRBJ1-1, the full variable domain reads EPEVTQTPSHQVTQMGQEVILRCVPISNHLYFYWYRQILGQKVEFLVSFYNNEISEKSEIFDDQFSVERPDGSNFTLKIRSTKLEDSAMYFCASGADQGVEAFFGQGTRLTVV.

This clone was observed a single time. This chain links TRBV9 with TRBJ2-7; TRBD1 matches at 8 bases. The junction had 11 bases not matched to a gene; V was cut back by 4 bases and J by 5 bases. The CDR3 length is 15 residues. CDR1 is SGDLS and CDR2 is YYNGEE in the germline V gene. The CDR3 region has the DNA TGTGCCAGCAGCCTCCGGGGACAGGTAGTAGACGAGCAGTACTTC. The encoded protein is CASSLRGQVVDEQYF.

As DNA, the CDR3 is TGTGCCAGCATACAGCAGTCAGAAGATACGCAGTATTTT. Translation gives CASIQQSEDTQYF. The chain couples TRBV12-3 or TRBV12-4 to TRBJ2-3; D is undetermined. CDR3 length equals 13 residues. The germline V and J ends were trimmed by 7 bases and 5 bases, with 13 bases remaining between them.

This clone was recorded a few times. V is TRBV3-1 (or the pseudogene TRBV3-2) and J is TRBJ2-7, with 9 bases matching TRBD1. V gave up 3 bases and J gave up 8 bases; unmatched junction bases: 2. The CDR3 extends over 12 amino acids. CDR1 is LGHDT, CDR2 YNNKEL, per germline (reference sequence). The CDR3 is CASSHDRGKQYF. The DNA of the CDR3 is TGTGCCAGCAGCCATGACAGGGGGAAGCAGTACTTC.

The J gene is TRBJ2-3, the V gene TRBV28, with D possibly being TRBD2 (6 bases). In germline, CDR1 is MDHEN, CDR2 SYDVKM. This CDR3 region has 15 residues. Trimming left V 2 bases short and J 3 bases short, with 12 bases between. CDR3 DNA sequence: TGTGCCAGCAGTTTAGGTGGGAGGAAGACAGATACGCAGTATTTT. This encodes CASSLGGRKTDTQYF.

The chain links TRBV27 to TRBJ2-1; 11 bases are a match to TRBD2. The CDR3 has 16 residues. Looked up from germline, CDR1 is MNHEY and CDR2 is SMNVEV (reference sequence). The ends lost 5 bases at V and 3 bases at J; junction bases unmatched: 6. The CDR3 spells CASSPRLAGSYNEQFF. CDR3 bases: TGTGCCAGCAGTCCCAGACTAGCGGGGAGCTACAATGAGCAGTTCTTC.